Following are 28 T cell receptor beta chains from one sample sequenced in a study of Graves' ophthalmopathy and Graves' hyperthyroidism (dated by TCRdb to the late 2010s). Reads for this sample came from an Illumina HiSeq 2000. For repertoire sequencing, the TCR beta CDR3 regions were amplified from RNA transcripts. A first-round RT-PCR used HTBI primers with the Qiagen OneStep RT-PCR kit, followed by a second-round multiplex PCR, size selection and purification. TCRdb trimmed the raw reads at Q25, called clones with MiXCR and kept productive beta chains. Entries are consolidated by CDR3 protein sequence, retaining the most common genes and DNA. The sample table records 680,000 or so distinct CDR3 sequences; about a fifth of these occur just once. The ten largest account for approximately 6.5% of the sample. Sequenced: peripheral blood. The receptors stem from a woman aged 18-29 years with stable Graves' hyperthyroidism. Some clones in this sample may be carry-over from other donors' samples. Donor details come from another sample of the same person, matched by shared clones.

This clonotype occurred many times. J is TRBJ2-7 and V is TRBV6-2 or TRBV6-3; D call uncertain. The CDR3 extends over 14 amino acids. From germline, CDR1 is MNHEY and CDR2 SVGEGT. The germline V and J ends were trimmed by 7 bases and 0 bases, with 13 bases remaining between them. The CDR3 is CASIPGRHSYEQYF. In DNA, the CDR3 is TGTGCCAGCATACCCGGCCGACACTCCTACGAGCAGTACTTC.

This clonotype has more than one count but fewer than ten. CDR3 sequence reads: CASSYSGGRAQYF. In DNA, the CDR3 is TGTGCCAGCAGTTACTCCGGGGGTCGAGCCCAGTACTTC. The chain has TRBV6-2 or TRBV6-3 and TRBJ2-5; D possibly corresponds to TRBD2 (6 bases). V lost 0 bases and J lost 9, with 11 bases in between. There are 13 residues in the CDR3. Germline V gene data show CDR1 as MNHEY and CDR2 as SVGEGT.

The rearrangement links TRBV30 to TRBJ2-7; D call uncertain. CDR3 length equals 14 residues. Looked up from germline, CDR1 is GTSNPN and CDR2 is SVGIG (reference sequence). Trimming removed 0 bases from V and 4 bases from J, with 13 bases in between. For the CDR3, the DNA is TGTGCCTGGAGTGTAGGTGGGAAGATATACGAGCAGTACTTC. Translating gives CAWSVGGKIYEQYF.

This clonotype has ten or more counts. The J gene is TRBJ2-2, the V gene TRBV9; a possible D gene is TRBD2 (5 bases). The CDR3 sequence is 15 residues long. Trimming left V 1 base short and J 0 bases short, with 7 bases between. Germline V gives CDR1 SGDLS, CDR2 YYNGEE. The CDR3 nucleotides read TGTGCCAGCAGCGTAACGGGGACGAACACCGGGGAGCTGTTTTTT. This encodes CASSVTGTNTGELFF.

The rearrangement uses TRBV3-1 and TRBJ1-2; 8 bases agree with TRBD1. The CDR3 runs 16 residues. CDR1 and CDR2 (germline): LGHDT, YNNKEL (reference sequence). Trimming cost V 4 bases and J 3 bases; bases outside gene matches: 10. The CDR3 DNA is TGTGCCAGCAGCCCCCACAGCCTGACAGGGGACTATGGCTACACCTTC. Translating it yields CASSPHSLTGDYGYTF.

This clonotype showed up many times. CDR3 sequence (DNA): TGCGCCAGCAGCCAAGAAGGACCCCTGGAGACCCAGTACTTC. It codes for CASSQEGPLETQYF. The chain uses TRBV4-1 and TRBJ2-5; no clear D. V shed 0 bases and J shed 5 bases, with 10 bases lying between them. Germline CDR1 is MGHRA and CDR2 is YSYEKL. The CDR3 loop spans 14 amino acids.

Many counts were recorded for this clonotype. The chain carries TRBV12-3 or TRBV12-4 and TRBJ1-2; 8 bases agree with TRBD1. This CDR3 has 17 amino acids. The ends lost 6 bases at V and 2 bases at J; junction bases unmatched: 14. The CDR3 coding sequence is TGTGCCAGCAGCCCCCGACAGGGGCCTATTTTCAACTATGGCTACACCTTC. Residues: CASSPRQGPIFNYGYTF.

At least ten counts were recorded for this clonotype. The CDR3: CASSTQTQGETQYF. The CDR3, as DNA: TGTGCCAGCAGTACCCAAACACAGGGTGAGACCCAGTACTTC. The chain links TRBV12-3 or TRBV12-4 to TRBJ2-5, with D tentatively TRBD1 (6 bases). The CDR3 covers 14 residues. Trimming took 5 bases from V and 5 from J, leaving 15 bases between them.

This clonotype has ten or more counts. The rearrangement uses TRBV2 and TRBJ1-2; 7 bases are a match to TRBD1. This CDR3 spans 12 amino acids. The junction had 2 bases not matched to a gene; V was cut back by 6 bases and J by 4 bases. Germline values: CDR1 SNHLY, CDR2 FYNNEI. The CDR3, as DNA: TGTGCCAGCAGGGGACAGACCTATGGCTACACCTTC. The encoded protein is CASRGQTYGYTF. Based on the CDR3 plus reference TRBV2 and TRBJ1-2, the full variable domain is EPEVTQTPSHQVTQMGQEVILRCVPISNHLYFYWYRQILGQKVEFLVSFYNNEISEKSEIFDDQFSVERPDGSNFTLKIRSTKLEDSAMYFCASRGQTYGYTFGSGTRLTVV.

This clonotype was seen repeatedly, ten times or more. V usage is TRBV20-1 and J usage is TRBJ2-7; the D is unclear. The CDR3 is 12 amino acids. Trimming left V 0 bases short and J 6 bases short, with 9 bases between. Germline V CDR1 and CDR2: DFQATT, SNEGSKA (reference sequence). CDR3 sequence (DNA): TGCAGTGCTAGAGAGGAGCATGCCGAGCAGTACTTC. Translating gives CSAREEHAEQYF.

This clonotype was seen more than once but under ten times. This chain connects TRBV28 to TRBJ2-2, with D uncertain. With 1 base removed from V and 4 bases from J, the gap between germline ends came to 7 bases. The CDR3 consists of 14 residues. Germline CDR1 and CDR2: MDHEN and SYDVKM. The CDR3 loop is CASSLSLGTGELFF. The CDR3 DNA reads TGTGCCAGCAGTTTATCCCTTGGCACCGGGGAGCTGTTTTTT.

This clonotype was seen repeatedly, ten times or more. This chain connects TRBV19 to TRBJ1-5; D perhaps matches TRBD1 (5 bases). The germline V gene has CDR1 LNHDA and CDR2 SQIVND (reference sequence). The V end lost 7 bases, the J end lost 7 bases, and 14 bases lay between the germline ends. This CDR3 region has 13 residues. The CDR3 loop is CASTIAGGQPQHF. As DNA, the CDR3 is TGTGCCAGTACCATCGCGGGGGGGCAGCCCCAGCATTTT.

In this sample, this clonotype turned up many times. The V and J genes are TRBV5-1 and TRBJ2-7; maybe TRBD1 (6 bases). Germline assignment: CDR1 SGHRS and CDR2 YFSETQ. V dropped 3 bases and J dropped 4 bases, with 23 bases sitting between them. This CDR3 spans 17 amino acids. The DNA for the CDR3 is TGCGCCAGCAGCTCCCCGGGACATTCCAGGACGGTTTACGAGCAGTACTTC. Residues: CASSSPGHSRTVYEQYF.

This clonotype was seen many times. The chain is built from TRBV15 and TRBJ1-2; tentative D call: TRBD1 (5 bases). V was pared by 0 bases and J by 6 bases, with 17 bases between. Germline V CDR1 and CDR2: LNHNV, YYDKDF (reference sequence). This CDR3 is built from 16 residues. CDR3 DNA sequence: TGTGCCACCAGCAGAGATATATTCGGGCAGGGCGATGGCTACACCTTC. Protein sequence: CATSRDIFGQGDGYTF.

J is TRBJ2-2 and V is TRBV19; D perhaps matches TRBD1 (5 bases). The V gene's germline CDR1 is LNHDA and CDR2 SQIVND (reference sequence). The V gene lost 8 bases and the J gene lost 0 bases, with 7 bases spanning the gap. This CDR3 is built from 13 residues. CDR3 sequence (DNA): TGTGCCAGTGAGGACACGAACACCGGGGAGCTGTTTTTT. Protein product: CASEDTNTGELFF.

This clonotype was seen only a few times. The J gene is TRBJ1-5, the V gene TRBV4-3; a possible D gene is TRBD1 (5 bases). CDR1 and CDR2 (germline): LGHNA, YSLEER. Trimming took off 2 bases at V and 3 bases at J, with 14 bases between the two ends. The CDR3 has 16 amino acids. The CDR3 sequence is CASSQTKEQVNQPQHF. The CDR3 nucleotides are TGCGCCAGCAGCCAAACAAAGGAACAGGTCAATCAGCCCCAGCATTTT.

The V and J genes are TRBV19 and TRBJ1-1; TRBD1 is a possible D gene (6 bases). The ends were cut back, 6 bases at V and 0 bases at J, with 11 bases in the middle. The CDR3 runs to 14 residues. Germline assignment: CDR1 LNHDA and CDR2 SQIVND (reference sequence). This CDR3 is CASRTTGMNTEAFF. The DNA of the CDR3 is TGTGCCAGTAGGACGACAGGTATGAACACTGAAGCTTTCTTT.

This clonotype was recorded only once. V is TRBV14 and J is TRBJ2-5; D gene unclear. The germline V gene encodes CDR1 SGHDN and CDR2 FVKESK. This CDR3 is built from 13 residues. V was trimmed by 0 bases and J by 4 bases, leaving 6 bases between them. The CDR3 DNA is TGTGCCAGCAGCCAAGATGTAAGAGAGACCCAGTACTTC. Translating it yields CASSQDVRETQYF.

This clonotype has ten or more counts. V usage is TRBV27 and J usage is TRBJ2-5, with 7 positions matching TRBD2. Trimming removed 2 bases from V and 3 bases from J; junction bases left unmatched: 3. Germline loops: CDR1 MNHEY, CDR2 SMNVEV (reference sequence). The CDR3 has 14 amino acids. CDR3: CASSLMAGEETQYF. The CDR3 DNA reads TGTGCCAGCAGTTTAATGGCGGGAGAAGAGACCCAGTACTTC.

This clonotype was seen at least ten times. The chain has TRBV12-3 or TRBV12-4 and TRBJ2-7; weak D call: TRBD2 (5 bases). The CDR3 is 14 amino acids. Between the trimmed V and J ends, which lost 4 bases and 0 bases, there was a span of 10 bases. CDR3 DNA: TGTGCCAGCAGTTCCCGGACTCTCTCCTACGAGCAGTACTTC. It is translated as CASSSRTLSYEQYF.

The chain has TRBV5-1 and TRBJ2-2; 7 bases match TRBD2. Losses at the gene ends were 4 bases for V and 2 bases for J; bases not matched to a gene: 8. CDR1 is SGHRS and CDR2 is YFSETQ in the germline V gene. CDR3 length: 16 amino acids. The CDR3 coding sequence is TGCGCCAGCAGCAGGGCGGGGGTTGATAACACCGGGGAGCTGTTTTTT. This translates into CASSRAGVDNTGELFF.

Only a few counts were recorded for this clonotype. This chain links TRBV11-2 with TRBJ2-7; 10 bases are shared with TRBD2. Germline V gene data show CDR1 as SGHAT and CDR2 as FQNNGV. This CDR3 has 15 amino acids. Losses at the gene ends were 0 bases for V and 4 bases for J; bases not matched to a gene: 3. The CDR3: CASSLELAGIYEQYF. CDR3 nucleotides: TGTGCCAGCAGCTTAGAACTAGCGGGAATTTACGAGCAGTACTTC.

The genes are TRBV30 and TRBJ1-5, with D maybe TRBD1 (6 bases). This CDR3 contains 15 residues. Looked up from germline, CDR1 is GTSNPN and CDR2 is SVGIG (reference sequence). The V end lost 1 base, the J end lost 7 bases, and 17 bases lay between the germline ends. The CDR3 is CAWSEGGGSRQPQHF. In nucleotides, the CDR3 is TGTGCCTGGAGTGAGGGGGGAGGGTCTAGACAGCCCCAGCATTTT.

The J gene is TRBJ2-7, the V gene TRBV6-1; D perhaps matches TRBD1 (6 bases). This CDR3 spans 13 amino acids. Trimming pared 8 bases from V and 5 bases from J, leaving 16 bases between. Germline V lookup: CDR1 MNHNS, CDR2 SASEGT. This chain's CDR3 is CASVRTGSHEQYF. In DNA, the CDR3 is TGTGCCAGCGTAAGAACAGGGTCCCACGAGCAGTACTTC.

This clonotype was counted between two and nine times. V is TRBV11-2 and J is TRBJ2-7; TRBD1 might be the D (6 bases). The CDR3 totals 15 residues. The V gene's germline CDR1 is SGHAT and CDR2 FQNNGV. Trimming left V 5 bases short and J 0 bases short, with 14 bases between. Here the CDR3 reads CASSPNRASSYEQYF. Written as DNA, the CDR3 is TGTGCCAGCAGCCCGAACAGGGCCTCCTCCTACGAGCAGTACTTC.

This clonotype has ten or more counts. V usage is TRBV15 and J usage is TRBJ1-2, with D uncertain. V was pared by 5 bases and J by 7 bases, with 20 bases between. CDR1 and CDR2 (germline): LNHNV, YYDKDF (reference sequence). This CDR3 is 15 amino acids long. In DNA form, the CDR3 reads TGTGCCACCAGCGCGCCGACTTCAACCTCCTCTGGCTACACCTTC. Its protein product is CATSAPTSTSSGYTF.

This sequence joins TRBV12-3 or TRBV12-4 and TRBJ1-2; 8 positions agree with TRBD1. The CDR3 is 15 amino acids. The V segment lost 3 bases and the J segment 5 bases; nucleotides outside the gene matches: 8. The DNA of the CDR3 is TGTGCCAGCAGTTTCACCCCGGGACAGGCATATGGCTACACCTTC. Translating it yields CASSFTPGQAYGYTF.

This clonotype was seen many times. The rearrangement links TRBV5-1 to TRBJ1-1; D gene ambiguous. V was trimmed by 5 bases and J by 0 bases, leaving 14 bases between them. CDR1 and CDR2 (germline): SGHRS, YFSETQ. This CDR3 has 15 amino acids. The CDR3 is CASRADGSLNTEAFF. The CDR3 DNA is TGCGCCAGCAGGGCGGACGGCAGCCTGAACACTGAAGCTTTCTTT.